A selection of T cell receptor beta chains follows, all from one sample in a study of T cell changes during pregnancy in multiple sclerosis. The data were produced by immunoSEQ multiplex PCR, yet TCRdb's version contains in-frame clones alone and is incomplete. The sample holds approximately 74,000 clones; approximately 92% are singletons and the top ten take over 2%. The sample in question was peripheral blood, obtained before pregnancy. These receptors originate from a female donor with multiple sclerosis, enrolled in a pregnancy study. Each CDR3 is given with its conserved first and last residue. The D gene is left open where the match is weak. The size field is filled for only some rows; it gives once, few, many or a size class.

TGCAGCGTTGCCGGGACAGGGTGGGCCTTCAATGAAGCTTTCTTT	CSVAGTGWAFNEAFF	-	TRBD1	15	TRBV29-1	TRBJ1-1
TGTGCCAGCAGCTTCCCTAGCGGAATCAACAATGAGCAGTTCTTC	CASSFPSGINNEQFF	-	TRBD2	15	TRBV5-4	TRBJ2-1
TGCGCCAGCAGCCAAGCTCACAAGGAGGAGACCCAGTACTTC	CASSQAHKEETQYF	-	-	14	TRBV4-3	TRBJ2-5
TGTGCCAGCAGCGATCGGGCAGGGCCCGACACTGAAGCTTTCTTT	CASSDRAGPDTEAFF	-	-	15	TRBV9	TRBJ1-1
TGTGCCAGCACCCCGGGATTCCCATGGACCGGGGAGCTGTTTTTT	CASTPGFPWTGELFF	-	-	15	TRBV27	TRBJ2-2
TGTGCCAGCAGCCAAGAGACAGGGTCTAATTCACCCCTCCACTTT	CASSQETGSNSPLHF	-	TRBD1	15	TRBV4-2	TRBJ1-6
TGTGCCACCCCCTGGTCGGGGAGCAATCAGCCCCAGCATTTT	CATPWSGSNQPQHF	-	-	14	TRBV6-5	TRBJ1-5
TGTGCCAGCAGCTTAAGTGTACTCACTGAAGCTTTCTTT	CASSLSVLTEAFF	-	-	13	TRBV5-6	TRBJ1-1
TGTGCCAGCAGCAAAGTGGGAGCTAGCGGGAGGCCCCACACCGGGGAGCTGTTTTTT	CASSKVGASGRPHTGELFF	-	-	19	TRBV21-1	TRBJ2-2
TGTGCCAGCTCACCGAGAAGGGGGTACGAGCAGTACTTC	CASSPRRGYEQYF	-	-	13	TRBV18	TRBJ2-7
TGTGCCAGCAGTTTAAAGACAGACGGTGGAAACACCATATATTTT	CASSLKTDGGNTIYF	-	-	15	TRBV28	TRBJ1-3
TGTGCCAGCAGTTTACTAGCGGGAGGGGTAGATACGCAGTATTTT	CASSLLAGGVDTQYF	-	TRBD2	15	TRBV27	TRBJ2-3
TGTGCCAGCAGGGAGAATAGTGTGAATGAGCAGTTCTTC	CASRENSVNEQFF	-	-	13	TRBV7-2	TRBJ2-1
TGTGCCAGCAGCTTGGGTGCGGGCTCCTACAATGAGCAGTTCTTC	CASSLGAGSYNEQFF	once	-	15	TRBV7-6	TRBJ2-1
TGTGCCAGCAGCTGGGGACAGGGCGCCGAAAAACTGTTTTTT	CASSWGQGAEKLFF	-	TRBD1	14	TRBV6-5	TRBJ1-4
TGTGCCAGCAGTGCTAGTCAAGGGAACACTGAAGCTTTCTTT	CASSASQGNTEAFF	-	-	14	TRBV6-1	TRBJ1-1
TGTGCCAGCAGCTTAAAGCCAGATACGCAGTATTTT	CASSLKPDTQYF	-	-	12	TRBV7-6	TRBJ2-3
TGTGCCAGCAGTTTAGGGCACGAGCAGTACTTC	CASSLGHEQYF	-	-	11	TRBV28	TRBJ2-7
TGTGCCAGCAGCGGGGGACTAGCGGGAGAAGAGACCCAGTACTTC	CASSGGLAGEETQYF	-	TRBD2	15	TRBV9	TRBJ2-5
TGCAGCGTTGGGGACAGGGTGGGCGAGCAGTACTTC	CSVGDRVGEQYF	-	TRBD1	12	TRBV29-1	TRBJ2-7
TGTGCCAGCAGTGACTCCGGGACAGCCTCCTACGAGCAGTACTTC	CASSDSGTASYEQYF	-	TRBD1	15	TRBV6-5	TRBJ2-7
TGTGCCAGCATTAACCAGCGGAGGACCTACGAGCAGTACTTC	CASINQRRTYEQYF	-	-	14	TRBV28	TRBJ2-7
TGTGCCAGCAGTGAAGAAGCGGGCTCCTACAATGAGCAGTTCTTC	CASSEEAGSYNEQFF	few	-	15	TRBV6-1	TRBJ2-1
TGTGCCAGCCGACAGCAATATAGCAATCAGCCCCAGCATTTT	CASRQQYSNQPQHF	once	-	14	TRBV28	TRBJ1-5
TGTGCCAGCAGCTTCGGGACAGGGGGTTACAATGAGCAGTTCTTC	CASSFGTGGYNEQFF	-	TRBD1	15	TRBV7-9	TRBJ2-1
TGTGCCAGCAGCGACTCAGGGGTTAACTATGGCTACACCTTC	CASSDSGVNYGYTF	-	-	14	TRBV9	TRBJ1-2
TGTGCCAGCAGCTTTACCACGGGCGAGCAGTACTTC	CASSFTTGEQYF	-	-	12	TRBV7-2	TRBJ2-7
TGTGCCATCGGGGCAGGGGGGACCCAGTACTTC	CAIGAGGTQYF	-	TRBD1	11	TRBV10-3	TRBJ2-5
TGTGCCAGCAGCTTAGCGCAGGGCAGGGGGGAGCTGTTTTTT	CASSLAQGRGELFF	-	-	14	TRBV7-2	TRBJ2-2
TGTGCCAGCAGCCTCCTAGCGGGAGTCGGAGAGACCCAGTACTTC	CASSLLAGVGETQYF	-	TRBD2	15	TRBV27	TRBJ2-5
TGTGCCAGCAGAGCAGCGGGAGAGGCGGCAGATACGCAGTATTTT	CASRAAGEAADTQYF	-	TRBD2	15	TRBV6-6	TRBJ2-3
TGTGCCAGCAGCGTAGAGGAGTCAGGGCAAAGCTACACCTTC	CASSVEESGQSYTF	-	-	14	TRBV9	TRBJ1-2
TGTGCCAGCAGTTCCACAGGGGCCTACGAGCAGTACTTC	CASSSTGAYEQYF	-	TRBD1	13	TRBV27	TRBJ2-7
TGTGCCAGTAGTAGGGGACAGAAGCAGTACTTC	CASSRGQKQYF	-	TRBD1	11	TRBV19	TRBJ2-7
TGTGCCAGCAGTTATTTGACAGGGACACAAGAGACCCAGTACTTC	CASSYLTGTQETQYF	-	TRBD1	15	TRBV6-5	TRBJ2-5
TGTGCCAGCAGTGACGGACTAGCGGACTACAATGAGCAGTTCTTC	CASSDGLADYNEQFF	many	TRBD2	15	TRBV6-4	TRBJ2-1
TGTGCCAGCAGCTTACCTAACCGCGAGCAGTTCTTC	CASSLPNREQFF	once	-	12	TRBV7-3	TRBJ2-1
TGCGCCAGCAGCTTATCCGGGACTAGCAACAGGGAGCTGTTTTTT	CASSLSGTSNRELFF	-	TRBD2	15	TRBV5-1	TRBJ2-2
TGTGCCAGCAGCCCCGGACTAGCGGTCTACAATGAGCAGTTCTTC	CASSPGLAVYNEQFF	-	TRBD2	15	TRBV9	TRBJ2-1
TGTGCCAGCAGTGCAGGGTTCGGGTACACCTTC	CASSAGFGYTF	-	-	11	TRBV7-9	TRBJ1-2
TGTGCCAGCAGTTGGGACAGAAATAATTCACCCCTCCACTTT	CASSWDRNNSPLHF	-	TRBD1	14	TRBV6-5	TRBJ1-6
TGCGCCAGCAGTGAGGCTAGGACTAACTATGGCTACACCTTC	CASSEARTNYGYTF	-	-	14	TRBV10-1	TRBJ1-2
TGTGCCAGCAGCCCCCGGACAGGGTTCGGCTATGGCTACACCTTC	CASSPRTGFGYGYTF	-	TRBD1	15	TRBV27	TRBJ1-2
TGTGCCAGCAGCGTAAGGGGCGGGGTAAACACCGGGGAGCTGTTTTTT	CASSVRGGVNTGELFF	-	-	16	TRBV9	TRBJ2-2
TGTGCCAGCAGCCGGTCTCTAGAAAATGACGGGGAGCTGTTTTTT	CASSRSLENDGELFF	-	-	15	TRBV7-9	TRBJ2-2
TGTGCCAGTAGGTCATACTATGGCTACACCTTC	CASRSYYGYTF	-	-	11	TRBV19	TRBJ1-2
TGTGCCAGCAGTTTAACAGTAAACTATGGCTACACCTTC	CASSLTVNYGYTF	-	-	13	TRBV28	TRBJ1-2
TGTGCCAGCAGTTCGGGGCAGGGGCAAATCCATGGCTACACCTTC	CASSSGQGQIHGYTF	-	-	15	TRBV28	TRBJ1-2
TGTGCCAGCACGGGGGGATCCTACAATGAGCAGTTCTTC	CASTGGSYNEQFF	-	TRBD2	13	TRBV6-6	TRBJ2-1
TGTGCCAGCAGCGAAACAGCGGGGCGATACAATGAGCAGTTCTTC	CASSETAGRYNEQFF	-	TRBD2	15	TRBV9	TRBJ2-1
TGCGCCAGCAGCCAAGATCCAGGGTCGAATTCACCCCTCCACTTT	CASSQDPGSNSPLHF	once	-	15	TRBV4-3	TRBJ1-6
TGTGCCAGTAGTATAGGCGGGACAGGGGGCTTGGGCACCTTC	CASSIGGTGGLGTF	-	TRBD1	14	TRBV19	TRBJ1-2
TGTGCCAGCACCCCCCAAACAGGGCGAGCTGGCTACACCTTC	CASTPQTGRAGYTF	once	-	14	TRBV9	TRBJ1-2